The following is a T cell receptor beta chain sequence with its context. Its antigen is currently unknown. The ends lost 6 bases at V and 0 bases at J; junction bases unmatched: 11. The CDR3 sequence is 16 residues long. Germline V lookup: CDR1 KGHSH, CDR2 LQKENI. This specimen belongs to a study of T cell responses to AZD1222 COVID-19 vaccine. Study context: Both about-4-week and about-12-week second-dose recipients were combined.

The assay was immunoSEQ multiplex PCR, and TCRdb's table has in-frame clones only and misses some. The sample has roughly 160,000 clones; roughly 90% are singletons. General observations from the study: Nearly half of spike-specific TCRs reportedly target unmutated variant regions. Most donors were white British, females outnumbered males, and clonal diversity was possibly underestimated.

Source: peripheral blood, taken on day 0 of AZD1222 vaccination. J is TRBJ2-7 and V is TRBV18; 7 nucleotides align to TRBD2. The sequence came from an adult in good health. The CDR3 loop reads CASSRGGSSGSYEQYF. The CDR3 DNA follows: TGTGCCAGCTCCCGGGGAGGGTCTAGCGGCTCCTACGAGCAGTACTTC.